This entry lists 17 T cell receptor beta chains sequenced from one sample in a study. TCRdb analysed the 5' RACE reads with MiXCR anew, one entry per CDR3 protein. The sample carries some 62,000 distinct CDR3 sequences, around 30% recorded once. Sequencing was carried out using tumor-infiltrating naive CD4+ T cells sorted from the breast tumor. The subset denotes: naive CD4+ T cells, CD4+CD45RA+CD25-. The receptors here all came from a female donor with breast cancer.

In this sample, this clonotype turned up many times. The gene calls are TRBV7-2 and TRBJ2-7; 12 bases map to TRBD2. V gave up 5 bases and J gave up 7 bases; unmatched junction bases: 9. The germline V gene encodes CDR1 SGHTA and CDR2 FQGNSA. This CDR3 has 15 amino acids. CDR3 bases: TGTGCCAGCAGCCCTAGACTAGCGGGAGATAATGAGCAGTACTTC. The encoded protein is CASSPRLAGDNEQYF.

This clonotype has just one count. V gene TRBV5-1 combines with J gene TRBJ2-6, with D possibly being TRBD1 (6 bases). The V end was cut by 3 bases, the J end by 0 bases, with 13 bases between. This CDR3 spans 17 amino acids. CDR1 SGHRS and CDR2 YFSETQ come from the germline V gene. CDR3: CASSSGTTYSGANVLTF. The CDR3 DNA follows: TGCGCCAGCAGCTCCGGGACAACCTACTCTGGGGCCAACGTCCTGACTTTC. Supplemented by reference TRBV5-1 and TRBJ2-6, the full variable domain reads KAGVTQTPRYLIKTRGQQVTLSCSPISGHRSVSWYQQTPGQGLQFLFEYFSETQRNKGNFPGRFSGRQFSNSRSEMNVSTLELGDSALYLCASSSGTTYSGANVLTFGAGSRLTVL.

The chain recombines TRBV7-9 with TRBJ2-1; unclear D gene. Germline V gene sequence: CDR1 SEHNR, CDR2 FQNEAQ (reference sequence). Trimming stripped 1 base from V and 8 bases from J, with 24 bases between. The CDR3 has 18 residues. CDR3 sequence (DNA): TGTGCCAGCAGCTTAGATCCAGTCTCGGTGTCCCGCGTCGATGAGCAGTTCTTC. Protein product: CASSLDPVSVSRVDEQFF.

Details on this clonotype: A much more abundant neighbour one base away suggests this may be a read error. The chain recombines TRBV20-1 with TRBJ1-5, with D possibly matching TRBD1 (5 bases). CDR1 DFQATT and CDR2 SNEGSKA come from the germline V gene (reference sequence). The CDR3 runs to 14 residues. CDR3 DNA sequence: TGCGGTGCTAGAGATTATACGGGGCTTCAGCCCCAGCATTTT. Protein product: CGARDYTGLQPQHF.

The V call is TRBV9, the J call TRBJ1-2, with D maybe TRBD1 (5 bases). V was trimmed by 4 bases and J by 5 bases, leaving 9 bases between them. CDR1 is SGDLS and CDR2 is YYNGEE in the germline V gene. CDR3 length: 12 residues. CDR3 DNA sequence: TGTGCCAGCAGCCGGGACGGATATGGCTACACCTTC. This translates into CASSRDGYGYTF.

The chain couples TRBV27 to TRBJ1-1; 8 positions match TRBD1. The CDR3 extends over 15 amino acids. V was pared by 11 bases and J by 4 bases, with 15 bases of the junction left unmatched. Germline V gene data show CDR1 as MNHEY and CDR2 as SMNVEV (reference sequence). DNA of the CDR3: TGTGCCGGCCTTCCGTGGACAGGGAGGATCACTGAAGCTTTCTTT. Translating gives CAGLPWTGRITEAFF.

V and J are TRBV24-1 and TRBJ2-1, with TRBD1 matching over 8 bases. There are 15 residues in the CDR3. Germline CDR1 KGHDR, CDR2 SFDVKD. The J segment lost 4 bases and the V segment lost 3 bases, leaving 4 bases of the junction unmatched. The chain's CDR3 is CATSDRTGWYNEQFF. In DNA form, the CDR3 reads TGTGCCACCAGTGATCGGACAGGGTGGTACAATGAGCAGTTCTTC.

This clonotype has just a few counts. The V and J genes are TRBV5-1 and TRBJ2-3; 7 bases agree with TRBD2. Germline trimming cut 4 bases from V and 4 bases from J; bases unmatched to any gene: 3. In germline, CDR1 is SGHRS, CDR2 YFSETQ. CDR3 length equals 13 residues. CDR3 nucleotides: TGCGCCAGCAGCCCGGGGGGTTCAGATACGCAGTATTTT. It is translated as CASSPGGSDTQYF.

In its sample, this clonotype was seen a few times. The chain uses TRBV6-1 and TRBJ1-2, with 8 bases lining up with TRBD1. V lost 6 bases to trimming and J lost 5 bases; unmatched junction nucleotides: 8. The CDR3 is made up of 14 amino acids. The germline CDR1 and CDR2 sequences are MNHNS and SASEGT. The CDR3 sequence is CASRGTGGRYGYTF. CDR3 coding DNA: TGTGCCAGCAGAGGGACAGGTGGCCGATATGGCTACACCTTC.

This clonotype was recorded at least ten times. This chain links TRBV15 with TRBJ2-2; D remains unclear. CDR1 and CDR2 (germline): LNHNV, YYDKDF (reference sequence). V lost 4 bases to trimming and J lost 7 bases, with 13 bases between them. CDR3 length: 14 residues. Here the CDR3 DNA reads TGTGCCACCAGCAACGATTTATGGGGCGGGGAGCTGTTTTTT. It is translated as CATSNDLWGGELFF.

With respect to this clonotype: Given a much more abundant clone one base away, this may be a read error. V and J are TRBV20-1 and TRBJ1-1; TRBD1 matches at 10 bases. The CDR3 extends over 13 amino acids. Germline-derived CDR1 and CDR2 are DFQATT and SNEGSKA (reference sequence). Trimming cost V 7 bases and J 5 bases; bases outside gene matches: 7. The CDR3 coding sequence is TGCAGTGACCGGGACAGGGGTTTGACTGAAGCTTTCTTT. Encoded protein: CSDRDRGLTEAFF.

The CDR3 spells CASSEANSYEQYF. CDR3 nucleotide sequence: TGTGCCAGCAGTGAAGCTAACTCCTACGAGCAGTACTTC. The chain uses TRBV6-6 and TRBJ2-7, with D unclear. Germline assignment: CDR1 MNHNY and CDR2 SVGAGI (reference sequence). The V end was cut by 5 bases, the J end by 0 bases, with 8 bases between. The CDR3 totals 13 residues.

The genes are TRBV7-9 and TRBJ2-1; 9 bases are shared with TRBD2. The CDR3 has 16 amino acids. The V gene's germline CDR1 is SEHNR and CDR2 FQNEAQ (reference sequence). With V trimmed by 2 bases and J by 7 bases, 9 bases remained unmatched. CDR3 protein: CASSLYLAGRLNEQFF. CDR3 DNA sequence: TGTGCCAGCAGCTTATATCTAGCGGGGCGCTTAAATGAGCAGTTCTTC.

This clonotype was seen only a few times. The V gene is TRBV10-3, the J gene TRBJ2-2; D tentatively reads TRBD1 or TRBD2 (6 bases each). The CDR3 sequence is 15 residues long. Looked up from germline, CDR1 is ENHRY and CDR2 is SYGVKD. V lost 6 bases to trimming and J lost 0 bases, with 11 bases between them. The CDR3 DNA follows: TGTGCCATCAGACCGGGGGCCCCGAACACCGGGGAGCTGTTTTTT. It yields the protein CAIRPGAPNTGELFF.

Comment on this clonotype: The missing conserved phenylalanine or tryptophan at the end of this CDR3 makes a read error likely. This chain joins TRBV20-1 and TRBJ2-6; no definite D call. Germline CDR1 DFQATT, CDR2 SNEGSKA (reference sequence). The CDR3 loop spans 14 amino acids. V lost 3 bases to trimming and J lost 1 base, with 7 bases between them. CDR3: CSASPLSGANVLTS. The CDR3 DNA is TGCAGTGCTAGTCCCCTGTCTGGGGCCAACGTCCTGACTTCC.

The chain combines TRBV12-3 or TRBV12-4 with TRBJ2-5; D gene unclear. V gave up 3 bases and J gave up 5 bases, with 16 bases separating them. There are 15 residues in the CDR3. The CDR3 sequence: CASSFASGGGETQYF. The CDR3, as DNA: TGTGCCAGCAGTTTCGCGTCAGGCGGTGGGGAGACCCAGTACTTC.

The CDR3 here is CASSPGSGLSNTEAFF. As DNA, the CDR3 is TGCGCCAGCAGCCCAGGCTCGGGACTCTCGAACACTGAAGCTTTCTTT. The genes are TRBV5-1 and TRBJ1-1, with a tentative D call TRBD1 (5 bases). Trimming left V 4 bases short and J 1 base short, with 17 bases between. The CDR3 runs to 16 residues. CDR1 SGHRS and CDR2 YFSETQ come from the germline V gene. The full variable domain, its missing parts supplied by reference TRBV5-1 and TRBJ1-1, is KAGVTQTPRYLIKTRGQQVTLSCSPISGHRSVSWYQQTPGQGLQFLFEYFSETQRNKGNFPGRFSGRQFSNSRSEMNVSTLELGDSALYLCASSPGSGLSNTEAFFGQGTRLTVV.